A selection of T cell receptor beta chains follows, all from one sample in a study of shared clonotypes between healthy human individuals. Produced via immunoSEQ multiplex PCR; TCRdb's table is partial and in-frame only. The sample shows approximately 530,000 clones, about 96% of them seen only once. The sample was naive CD4+ T cells sorted from blood. These receptors came from a woman between 25 and 40 years old in good health. The CDR3 runs from the conserved cysteine through the conserved F or W. D genes are given only for firm matches. Not every row has a clone size; where given, it reads once, few, many or a size class.

D	V	J	size	DNA	CDR3
NA	TRBV19	TRBJ2-7	NA	TGTGCCAGTAGTATAGACAGGGCCGCCGACGAGCAGTACTTC	CASSIDRAADEQYF
TRBD2	TRBV27	TRBJ2-2	once	TGTGCCAGCAGTTCGCCTGGGACTAGCGGATACACCGGGGAGCTGTTTTTT	CASSSPGTSGYTGELFF
TRBD2	TRBV4-2	TRBJ2-1	NA	TGTGCCAGCAGCCCGACTAGCGGGGGGTACAATGAGCAGTTCTTC	CASSPTSGGYNEQFF
TRBD1	TRBV6-1	TRBJ2-7	once	TGTGCCAGCAGACGGACAGGTTCCTACGAGCAGTACTTC	CASRRTGSYEQYF
NA	TRBV9	TRBJ2-5	once	TGTGCCAGCAGCGGCGGGACATCAGAGACCCAGTACTTC	CASSGGTSETQYF
TRBD1	TRBV7-9	TRBJ2-2	NA	TGTGCCAGCAGCTGGGGGGACAGGCGTACCGGGGAGCTGTTTTTT	CASSWGDRRTGELFF
NA	TRBV27	TRBJ2-6	NA	TGTGCCAGCAGGGTTGGGGCCAACGTCCTGACTTTC	CASRVGANVLTF
NA	TRBV4-1	TRBJ2-3	once	TGCGCCAGCAGCCATCCCTGGGGACTTCGCCTACAGTATTTT	CASSHPWGLRLQYF
NA	TRBV28	TRBJ1-4	NA	TGTGCCAGCAGTTTCCAAGGGGGGGCAACTAATGAAAAACTGTTTTTT	CASSFQGGATNEKLFF
NA	TRBV7-2	TRBJ1-2	NA	TGTGCCAGCAGCTTACAGGGGAGTCGCTATGGCTACACCTTC	CASSLQGSRYGYTF
NA	TRBV28	TRBJ2-7	NA	TGTGCCAGCAGTTTATCACCCCCCCCTTACGAGCAGTACTTC	CASSLSPPPYEQYF
NA	TRBV15	TRBJ2-1	NA	TGTGCCACCAGCAGTGAAGTGTCCTTTGCCTACAATGAGCAGTTCTTC	CATSSEVSFAYNEQFF
NA	TRBV28	TRBJ1-1	NA	TGTGCCAGCACTGAAGAGAGAGAAGCTTTCTTT	CASTEEREAFF
TRBD1	TRBV6-1	TRBJ1-5	few	TGTGCCAGCAGCCGACAGGGGCCGGGTCAGCCCCAGCATTTT	CASSRQGPGQPQHF
TRBD1	TRBV28	TRBJ1-1	NA	TGTGCCAGCAGCTTGCAGCGGGACAGGAACACTGAAGCTTTCTTT	CASSLQRDRNTEAFF
TRBD1	TRBV19	TRBJ1-5	NA	TGTGCCAGTAGTAGGGGGACAGGCAACAATCAGCCCCAGCATTTT	CASSRGTGNNQPQHF
NA	TRBV28	TRBJ1-3	NA	TGTGCCAGCAGTTTTCAGGAGATCTCTGGAAACACCATATATTTT	CASSFQEISGNTIYF
NA	TRBV4-2	TRBJ1-2	NA	TGTGCCCAAACGTCCGGGGGCTATGGCTACACCTTC	CAQTSGGYGYTF
TRBD1	TRBV28	TRBJ1-2	NA	TGTGCCAGCAGTCATACCTCCGGGACAGGGGGGACCTATGGCTACACCTTC	CASSHTSGTGGTYGYTF
NA	TRBV5-1	TRBJ2-2	once	TGCGCCAGCAGCTTGGCCCCGACAGCTACCGGGGAGCTGTTTTTT	CASSLAPTATGELFF
NA	TRBV18	TRBJ2-1	NA	TGTGCCAGCTCACCACAACGGACAACTAATGAGCAGTTCTTC	CASSPQRTTNEQFF
NA	TRBV20-1	TRBJ2-7	once	TGCAGTGCTAGTCGAGGGTACGAGCAGTACTTC	CSASRGYEQYF
NA	TRBV6-6	TRBJ2-2	NA	TGTGCCAGCAGTTACTCGAACAGACCCAACACCGGGGAGCTGTTTTTT	CASSYSNRPNTGELFF
NA	TRBV10-3	TRBJ1-5	NA	TGTGCCATCAGTGAGAACGGGAAGAATCAGCCCCAGCATTTT	CAISENGKNQPQHF
TRBD2	TRBV11-2	TRBJ2-5	NA	TGTGCCAGCAGCGGGCGGACTAGCGGGAGGGGAGGAGAGACCCAGTACTTC	CASSGRTSGRGGETQYF
TRBD1	TRBV27	TRBJ2-2	once	TGTGCCAGCATGCGCATAGGGGCCGGGACAGGGGCTAGGGAGCTGTTTTTT	CASMRIGAGTGARELFF
NA	TRBV2	TRBJ1-1	NA	TGTGCCAGCATCCTTCTGGTGAACACTGAAGCTTTCTTT	CASILLVNTEAFF
NA	TRBV29-1	TRBJ1-2	NA	TGCAGCGTTCCTAATCCTTATGGCTACACCTTC	CSVPNPYGYTF
NA	TRBV5-6	TRBJ2-7	NA	TGTGCCAGCGGACGGTTGGGCGAGCAGTACTTC	CASGRLGEQYF
NA	TRBV9	TRBJ1-1	NA	TGTGCCAGCAGCCCCCAACTGGATGAGGACACTGAAGCTTTCTTT	CASSPQLDEDTEAFF
NA	TRBV4-2	TRBJ2-7	NA	TGTGCCAGCAGCTGGACTACAGGGAAAACGTCCTACGAGCAGTACTTC	CASSWTTGKTSYEQYF
TRBD2	TRBV10-1	TRBJ2-1	NA	TGCGCCAGCAGTGAGTCGGGGGAGGGCCTGAATGAGCAGTTCTTC	CASSESGEGLNEQFF
NA	TRBV4-2	TRBJ2-3	NA	TGTGCCAGCAGCCCTCTACAGGACAGAGATACGCAGTATTTT	CASSPLQDRDTQYF